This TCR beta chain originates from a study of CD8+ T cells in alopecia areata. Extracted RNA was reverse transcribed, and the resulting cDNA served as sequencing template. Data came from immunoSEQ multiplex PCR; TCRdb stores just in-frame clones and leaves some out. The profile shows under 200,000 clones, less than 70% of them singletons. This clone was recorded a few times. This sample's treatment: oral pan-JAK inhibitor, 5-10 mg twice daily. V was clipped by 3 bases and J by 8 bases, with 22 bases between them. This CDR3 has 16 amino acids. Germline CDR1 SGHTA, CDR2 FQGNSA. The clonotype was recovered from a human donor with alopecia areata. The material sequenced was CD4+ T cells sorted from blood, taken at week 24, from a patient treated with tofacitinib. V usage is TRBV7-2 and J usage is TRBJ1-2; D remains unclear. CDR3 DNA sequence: TGTGCCAGCAGCTTGGGCCCGATGGAAGTGAAACCAGGCTACACCTTC. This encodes CASSLGPMEVKPGYTF.